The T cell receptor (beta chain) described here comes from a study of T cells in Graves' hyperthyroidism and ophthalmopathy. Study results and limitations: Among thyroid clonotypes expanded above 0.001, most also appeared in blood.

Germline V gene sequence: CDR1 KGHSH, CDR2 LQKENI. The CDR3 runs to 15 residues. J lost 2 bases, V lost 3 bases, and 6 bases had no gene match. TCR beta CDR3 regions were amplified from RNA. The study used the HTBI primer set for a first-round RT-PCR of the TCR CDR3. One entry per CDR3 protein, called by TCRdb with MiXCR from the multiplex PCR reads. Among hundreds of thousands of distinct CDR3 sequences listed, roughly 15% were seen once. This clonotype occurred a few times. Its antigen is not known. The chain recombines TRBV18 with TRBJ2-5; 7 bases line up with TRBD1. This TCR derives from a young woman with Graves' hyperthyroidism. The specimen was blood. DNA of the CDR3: TGTGCCAGCTCACCGAAACCACAGGGGCAAGAGACCCAGTACTTC. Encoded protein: CASSPKPQGQETQYF.